Listed below are T cell receptor beta chains from one sample, sequenced in a study of T cells in Graves' hyperthyroidism and ophthalmopathy. MiXCR, applied by TCRdb to the multiplex PCR reads, yields one record per CDR3 protein. The table lists 700,000 or so distinct CDR3 sequences, around 15% of them singletons. Material for sequencing was blood. The source is a woman aged 45-65 years with Graves' ophthalmopathy. Each CDR3 is given with its conserved first and last residue. A D gene is named only where the DNA matches it firmly. Rows may omit the clone size; those that give it use once, few, many or a size class.

D: TRBD2; V: TRBV10-3; size: many; J: TRBJ2-5; DNA: TGTGCCATCAGTGAGTCTGGCGGGAGGGCCGGAGAGACCCAGTACTTC; CDR3: CAISESGGRAGETQYF
D: NA; V: TRBV12-3/TRBV12-4; size: many; J: TRBJ1-5; DNA: TGTGCCAGCAGTTTATTGGGGATGCGCAATCAGCCCCAGCATTTT; CDR3: CASSLLGMRNQPQHF
D: NA; V: TRBV6-2/TRBV6-3; size: many; J: TRBJ2-3; DNA: TGTGCCTGTCGGGAGATCAGCACAGATACGCAGTATTTT; CDR3: CACREISTDTQYF
D: TRBD1; V: TRBV5-1; size: many; J: TRBJ1-4; DNA: TGCGCCAGCAGCTTCGGGCAGGGGGCTAATGAAAAACTGTTTTTT; CDR3: CASSFGQGANEKLFF
D: TRBD1; V: TRBV28; size: many; J: TRBJ1-1; DNA: TGTGCCAGCAGAACGGGACAGATTAACACTGAAGCTTTCTTT; CDR3: CASRTGQINTEAFF
D: TRBD2; V: TRBV29-1; size: many; J: TRBJ2-1; DNA: TGCAGCGTTGAAGGAGGGACTAGCGGGAGCTCCTACAATGAGCAGTTCTTC; CDR3: CSVEGGTSGSSYNEQFF
D: NA; V: TRBV18; size: many; J: TRBJ2-1; DNA: TGTGCCAGCTCCCCAGACTCTATGTCTACAAATGAGCAGTTCTTC; CDR3: CASSPDSMSTNEQFF
D: TRBD1; V: TRBV27; size: NA; J: TRBJ2-1; DNA: TGTGCCAGCAGCTCCGGACAGGGTCTTTACAATGAGCAGTTCTTC; CDR3: CASSSGQGLYNEQFF
D: TRBD1; V: TRBV20-1; size: many; J: TRBJ2-2; DNA: TGCAGTGCAAAGACAGGGCTTTCGGTACCCGGGGAGCTGTTTTTT; CDR3: CSAKTGLSVPGELFF
D: NA; V: TRBV7-2; size: many; J: TRBJ2-3; DNA: TGTGCCAGCAGCGTTAGGAGGGAGCACACAGATACGCAGTATTTT; CDR3: CASSVRREHTDTQYF
D: NA; V: TRBV27; size: many; J: TRBJ1-2; DNA: TGTGCCAGCAGTTCCAAGACAACGAACTATGGCTACACCTTC; CDR3: CASSSKTTNYGYTF
D: TRBD1; V: TRBV7-6; size: NA; J: TRBJ2-6; DNA: TGTGCCAGCAGCCGCACCTCCGGGACAGGGGGCGCGTCCGGGGCCAACGTCCTGACTTTC; CDR3: CASSRTSGTGGASGANVLTF
D: TRBD1; V: TRBV11-2; size: NA; J: TRBJ2-1; DNA: TGTGCCAGCAGCCCAGGAACCGGGACAGGGAACAATGAGCAGTTCTTC; CDR3: CASSPGTGTGNNEQFF
D: TRBD2; V: TRBV4-3; size: NA; J: TRBJ2-2; DNA: TGCGCCAGCAGCCAAGGACTAGCGGGAGTGGCGGGGGAGCTGTTTTTT; CDR3: CASSQGLAGVAGELFF